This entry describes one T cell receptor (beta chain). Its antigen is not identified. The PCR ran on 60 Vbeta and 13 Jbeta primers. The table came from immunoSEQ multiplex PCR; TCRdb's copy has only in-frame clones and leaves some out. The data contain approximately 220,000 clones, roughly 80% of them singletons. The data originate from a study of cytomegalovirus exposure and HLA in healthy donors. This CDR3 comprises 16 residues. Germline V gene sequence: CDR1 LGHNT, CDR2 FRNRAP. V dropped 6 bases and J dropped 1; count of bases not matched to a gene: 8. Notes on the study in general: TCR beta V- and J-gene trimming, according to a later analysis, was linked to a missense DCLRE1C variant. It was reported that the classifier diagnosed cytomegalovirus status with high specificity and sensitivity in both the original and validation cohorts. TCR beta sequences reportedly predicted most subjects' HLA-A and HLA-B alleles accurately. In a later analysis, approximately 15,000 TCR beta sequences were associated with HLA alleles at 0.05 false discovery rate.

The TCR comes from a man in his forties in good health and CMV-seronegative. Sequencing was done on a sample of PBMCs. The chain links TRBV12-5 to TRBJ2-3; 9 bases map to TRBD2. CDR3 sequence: CASGTIIAGGTDTQYF. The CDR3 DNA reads TGTGCTAGTGGGACCATAATAGCGGGGGGCACAGATACGCAGTATTTT. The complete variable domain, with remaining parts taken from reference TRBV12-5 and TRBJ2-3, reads DARVTQTPRHKVTEMGQEVTMRCQPILGHNTVFWYRQTMMQGLELLAYFRNRAPLDDSGMPKDRFSAEMPDATLATLKIQPSEPRDSAVYFCASGTIIAGGTDTQYFGPGTRLTVL.